This TCR beta chain was captured by sequencing in a study of T cell repertoires in cytomegalovirus infection. Whole-study context: Selected CMV epitopes included recently identified HLA-C-restricted ones as well as well-studied HLA-B-restricted ones. Public TCR beta signatures were indicative of both CMV infection and a matching HLA type. General observations from the study: The ex vivo response showed dominance by HLA-C-restricted CMV-specific TCR beta clonotypes. The cumulative frequency of public TCR beta families distinguished individuals who carried CMV together with the relevant HLA.

MiXCR, applied by TCRdb to the reads, yields one record per CDR3 protein. The data contain hundreds of thousands of distinct CDR3 sequences, around 35% of them singletons. To note about this clonotype: Its cognate antigen is unknown.

The receptor was isolated from a human donor in good health (CMV status not recorded). Some clones in this sample may be carry-over from other donors' samples. The specimen was cultured PBMCs, collected from culture after CMV antigen stimulation.

DNA for the CDR3: TGTGCCAGCAGCGTAGATAGGACAGGTGTAGCCAATGAGCAGTTCTTC. This gives the protein CASSVDRTGVANEQFF. The chain carries TRBV9 and TRBJ2-1; 7 nucleotides agree with TRBD1. Germline lookup yields CDR1 SGDLS and CDR2 YYNGEE. V lost 0 bases and J lost 6; bases outside the gene matches: 9. The CDR3 runs 16 residues.